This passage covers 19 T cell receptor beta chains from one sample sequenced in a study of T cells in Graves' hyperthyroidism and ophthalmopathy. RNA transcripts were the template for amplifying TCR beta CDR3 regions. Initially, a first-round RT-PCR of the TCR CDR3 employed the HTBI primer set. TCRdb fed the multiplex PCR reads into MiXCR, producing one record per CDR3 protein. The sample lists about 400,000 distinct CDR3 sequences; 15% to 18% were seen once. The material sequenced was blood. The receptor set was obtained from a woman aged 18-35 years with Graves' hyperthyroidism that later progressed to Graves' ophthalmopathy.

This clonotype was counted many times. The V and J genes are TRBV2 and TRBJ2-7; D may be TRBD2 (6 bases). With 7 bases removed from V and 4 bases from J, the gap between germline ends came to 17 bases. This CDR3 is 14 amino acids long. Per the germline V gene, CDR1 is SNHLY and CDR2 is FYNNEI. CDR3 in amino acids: CASTAGTSGYEQYF. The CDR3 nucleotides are TGTGCCAGCACCGCGGGGACCTCAGGTTACGAGCAGTACTTC.

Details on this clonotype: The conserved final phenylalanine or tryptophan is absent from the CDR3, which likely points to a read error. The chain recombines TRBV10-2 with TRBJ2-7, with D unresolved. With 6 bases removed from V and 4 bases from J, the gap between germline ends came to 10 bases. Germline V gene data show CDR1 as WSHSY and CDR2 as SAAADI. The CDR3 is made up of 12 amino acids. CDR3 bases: TGCGCCAGCAGAACAAGCGAGTACGAGCAGTACCTC. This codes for CASRTSEYEQYL.

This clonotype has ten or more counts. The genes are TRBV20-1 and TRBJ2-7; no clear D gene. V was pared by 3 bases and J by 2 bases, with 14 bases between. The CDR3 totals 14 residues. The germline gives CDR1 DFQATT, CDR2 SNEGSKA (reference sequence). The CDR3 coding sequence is TGCAGTGCTAGTCCGCCCAACGCAGCCTACGAGCAGTACTTC. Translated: CSASPPNAAYEQYF.

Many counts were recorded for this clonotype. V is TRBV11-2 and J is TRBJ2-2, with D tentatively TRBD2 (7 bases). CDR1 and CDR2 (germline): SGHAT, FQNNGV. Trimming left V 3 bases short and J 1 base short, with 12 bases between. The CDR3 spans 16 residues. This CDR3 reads CASSFWGGRNTGELFF. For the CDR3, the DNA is TGTGCCAGCAGCTTTTGGGGGGGCAGGAACACCGGGGAGCTGTTTTTT.

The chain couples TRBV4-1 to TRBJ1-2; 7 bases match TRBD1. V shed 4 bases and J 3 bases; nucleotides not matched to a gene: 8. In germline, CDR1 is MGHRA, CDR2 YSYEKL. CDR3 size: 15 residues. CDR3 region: CASSPDRDVDYGYTF. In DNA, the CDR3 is TGCGCCAGCAGCCCCGACAGGGATGTAGACTATGGCTACACCTTC.

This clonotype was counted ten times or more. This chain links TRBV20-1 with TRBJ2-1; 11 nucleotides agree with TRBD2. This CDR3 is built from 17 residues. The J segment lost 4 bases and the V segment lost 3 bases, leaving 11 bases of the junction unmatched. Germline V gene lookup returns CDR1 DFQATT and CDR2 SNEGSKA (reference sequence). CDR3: CSASSLAGGTGYNEQFF. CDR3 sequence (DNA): TGCAGTGCTAGCTCCCTAGCGGGAGGTACCGGTTACAATGAGCAGTTCTTC.

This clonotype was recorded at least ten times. The CDR3 sequence is CASRLAGGPYEQYF. CDR3 bases: TGTGCCAGCAGACTAGCGGGAGGTCCCTACGAGCAGTACTTC. The rearrangement joins TRBV6-1 to TRBJ2-7; 12 bases agree with TRBD2. The CDR3 consists of 14 residues. Germline V gene data show CDR1 as MNHNS and CDR2 as SASEGT. The ends lost 6 bases at V and 2 bases at J; junction bases unmatched: 2.

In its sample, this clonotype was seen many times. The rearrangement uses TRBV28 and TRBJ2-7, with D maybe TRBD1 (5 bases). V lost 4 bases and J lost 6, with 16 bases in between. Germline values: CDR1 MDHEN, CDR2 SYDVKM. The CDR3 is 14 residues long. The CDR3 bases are TGTGCCAGCAGTTCAAGGGGCAGTGAATCCGAGCAGTACTTC. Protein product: CASSSRGSESEQYF.

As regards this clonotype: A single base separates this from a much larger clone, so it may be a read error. CDR3 sequence reads: CASCHVGEGYNEQFF. In DNA, the CDR3 is TGTGCCAGCTGTCATGTGGGGGAGGGGTACAATGAGCAGTTCTTC. The chain combines TRBV2 with TRBJ2-1; 7 nucleotides line up with TRBD2. Per the germline V gene, CDR1 is SNHLY and CDR2 is FYNNEI. The CDR3 consists of 15 residues. The junction had 11 bases not matched to a gene; V was cut back by 8 bases and J by 4 bases.

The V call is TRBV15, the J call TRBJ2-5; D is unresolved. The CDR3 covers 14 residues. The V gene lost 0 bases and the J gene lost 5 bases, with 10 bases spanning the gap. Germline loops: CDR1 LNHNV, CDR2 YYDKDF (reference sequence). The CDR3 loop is CATSRDRVPETQYF. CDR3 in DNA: TGTGCCACCAGCAGAGATCGGGTACCGGAGACCCAGTACTTC.

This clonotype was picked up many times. The CDR3 coding sequence is TGTGCCAGCAGTCCAGGACTAGCGGGAGTAGGGGGGAGGAACACCGGGGAGCTGTTTTTT. It is translated as CASSPGLAGVGGRNTGELFF. The chain uses TRBV12-3 or TRBV12-4 and TRBJ2-2, with 13 bases that match TRBD2. V shed 5 bases and J 1 base; nucleotides not matched to a gene: 13. This CDR3 spans 20 amino acids.

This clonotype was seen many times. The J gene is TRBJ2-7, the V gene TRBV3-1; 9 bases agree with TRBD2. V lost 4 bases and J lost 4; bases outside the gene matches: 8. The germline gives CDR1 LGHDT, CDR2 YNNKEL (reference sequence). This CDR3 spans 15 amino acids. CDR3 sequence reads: CASSPGVAGEYEQYF. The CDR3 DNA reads TGTGCCAGCAGCCCCGGGGTAGCGGGAGAATACGAGCAGTACTTC.

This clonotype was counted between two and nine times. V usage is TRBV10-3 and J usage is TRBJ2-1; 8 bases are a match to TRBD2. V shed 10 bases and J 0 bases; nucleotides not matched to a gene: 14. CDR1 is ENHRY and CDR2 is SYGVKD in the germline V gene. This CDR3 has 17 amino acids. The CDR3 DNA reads TGTGCCACCGCAGTTTCGGGACTAGACAGCTCCTACAATGAGCAGTTCTTC. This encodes CATAVSGLDSSYNEQFF.

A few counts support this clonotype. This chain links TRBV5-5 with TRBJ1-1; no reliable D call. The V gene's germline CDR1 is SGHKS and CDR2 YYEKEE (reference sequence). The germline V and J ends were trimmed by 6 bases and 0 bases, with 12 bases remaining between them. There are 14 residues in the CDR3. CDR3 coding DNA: TGTGCCAGCACCTTAGGAATTATGAACACTGAAGCTTTCTTT. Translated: CASTLGIMNTEAFF.

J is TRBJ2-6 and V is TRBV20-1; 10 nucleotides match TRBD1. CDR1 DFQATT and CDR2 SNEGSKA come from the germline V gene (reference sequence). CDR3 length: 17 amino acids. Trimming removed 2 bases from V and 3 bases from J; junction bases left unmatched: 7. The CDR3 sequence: CSARRDRGTDGANVLTF. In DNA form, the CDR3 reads TGCAGTGCTAGAAGGGACAGGGGTACGGATGGGGCCAACGTCCTGACTTTC.

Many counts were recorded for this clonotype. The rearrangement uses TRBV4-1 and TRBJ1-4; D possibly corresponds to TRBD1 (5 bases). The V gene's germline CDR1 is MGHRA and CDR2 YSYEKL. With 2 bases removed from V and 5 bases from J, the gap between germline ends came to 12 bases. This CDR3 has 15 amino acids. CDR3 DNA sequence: TGCGCCAGCAGCCAACAGGGACGGACAAATGAAAAACTGTTTTTT. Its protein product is CASSQQGRTNEKLFF.

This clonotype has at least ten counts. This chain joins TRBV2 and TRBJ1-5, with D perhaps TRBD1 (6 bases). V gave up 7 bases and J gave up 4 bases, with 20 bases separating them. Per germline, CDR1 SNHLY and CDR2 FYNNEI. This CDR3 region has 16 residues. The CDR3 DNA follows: TGTGCCAGCAACCCCAACCTGGGACAACATAATCAGCCCCAGCATTTT. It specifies CASNPNLGQHNQPQHF.

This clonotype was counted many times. The DNA for the CDR3 is TGTGCCAGCAGTTTCCGACTAGCGGATACCGGGGAGCTGTTTTTT. Its translation is CASSFRLADTGELFF. The gene calls are TRBV27 and TRBJ2-2, with 9 bases fitting TRBD2. This CDR3 has 15 amino acids. Trimming removed 3 bases from V and 5 bases from J; junction bases left unmatched: 4. Germline V gene lookup returns CDR1 MNHEY and CDR2 SMNVEV (reference sequence).

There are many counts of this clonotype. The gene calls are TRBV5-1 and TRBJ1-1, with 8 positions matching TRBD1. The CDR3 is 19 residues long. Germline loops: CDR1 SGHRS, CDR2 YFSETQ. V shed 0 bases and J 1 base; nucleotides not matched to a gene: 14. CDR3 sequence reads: CASSLAAGGIGIENTEAFF. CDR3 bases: TGCGCCAGCAGCTTGGCGGCAGGGGGCATTGGAATTGAGAACACTGAAGCTTTCTTT.